In this sample, the clone carrying this T cell receptor (beta chain) turned up many times. Its antigen is not identified. This sample was taken from a study of neurological immune-mediated disorders. General study points: One cluster of related CDR3 sequences contained, by phylogenetic grouping, the repertoires of 18 of 34 multiple sclerosis patients and formed a possible signature.

TCRdb reprocessed the 5' RACE reads via MiXCR and lists one record per CDR3 protein. The sample has roughly 70,000 distinct CDR3 sequences; around 5.2% are singletons. Between the trimmed V and J ends, which lost 6 bases and 3 bases, there was a span of 9 bases. There are 12 residues in the CDR3. Sequences were obtained from PBMCs. The chain links TRBV12-3 or TRBV12-4 to TRBJ2-7; D is perhaps TRBD1 (5 bases). The source is a woman aged 25-40 years with multiple sclerosis. As DNA, the CDR3 is TGTGCCAGCAGCCACAGGTTCTACGAGCAGTACTTC. This sequence encodes CASSHRFYEQYF.